These 11 T cell receptor beta chains were all obtained from the same sample, sequenced in a study of OX40 agonist ivuxolimab in advanced cancers. Sequenced by immunoSEQ multiplex PCR; TCRdb stores in-frame clones only, minus some. The sample includes 35,000 to 40,000 clones, 85% of them seen just once. The input for sequencing was CD4+ or CD8+ T cells sorted from blood, taken in a trial of the OX40 agonist ivuxolimab. The receptors derive from an adult with an advanced solid tumor such as melanoma, head and neck, liver or kidney cancer.

The rearrangement links TRBV6-1 to TRBJ2-7; 8 bases agree with TRBD1. The CDR3 is made up of 14 amino acids. The germline V gene encodes CDR1 MNHNS and CDR2 SASEGT. The V and J ends lost 4 bases and 2 bases, in that order; junction bases with no gene match: 4. CDR3 in amino acids: CASSAGTGAYEQYF. CDR3 DNA: TGTGCCAGCAGTGCAGGGACAGGAGCCTACGAGCAGTACTTC.

In this sample, this clone turned up a few times. The chain is built from TRBV7-9 and TRBJ1-6; the D is unclear. The CDR3 is 14 residues long. Looked up from germline, CDR1 is SEHNR and CDR2 is FQNEAQ (reference sequence). V lost 5 bases, J lost 10 bases, and 15 bases lay in between. CDR3 sequence: CASSESAEASPLHF. DNA of the CDR3: TGTGCCAGCAGCGAGTCGGCGGAAGCCTCACCCCTCCACTTT.

The chain couples TRBV11-2 to TRBJ2-7; TRBD2 is a possible D gene (5 bases). Germline assignment: CDR1 SGHAT and CDR2 FQNNGV. Trimming pared 2 bases from V and 2 bases from J, leaving 10 bases between. CDR3 length: 14 amino acids. As DNA, the CDR3 is TGTGCCAGCAGCTTATTGCTGGGAGCCTACGAGCAGTACTTC. Protein product: CASSLLLGAYEQYF.

As for this clone: Other nucleotide sequences in the sample specify the same CDR3. The chain employs TRBV11-2 and TRBJ2-3, with D uncertain. Germline V gene sequence: CDR1 SGHAT, CDR2 FQNNGV. Trimming cost V 4 bases and J 2 bases, with 7 bases left between them. This CDR3 is built from 13 residues. The DNA for the CDR3 is TGTGCCAGCAGCTCGGGCTCCACAGATACGCAGTATTTT. It codes for CASSSGSTDTQYF.

V gene TRBV5-4 combines with J gene TRBJ1-2; D is perhaps TRBD1 (6 bases). This CDR3 region has 13 residues. Trimming pared 4 bases from V and 2 bases from J, leaving 9 bases between. Germline V gene sequence: CDR1 SGHNT, CDR2 YYREEE (reference sequence). The CDR3 region is CASSLDRNYGYTF. The CDR3 DNA is TGTGCCAGCAGCCTAGACAGGAACTATGGCTACACCTTC.

This chain links TRBV6-6 with TRBJ2-1, with D maybe TRBD2 (5 bases). The V gene's germline CDR1 is MNHNY and CDR2 SVGAGI (reference sequence). The length of the CDR3 is 12 residues. With 6 bases removed from V and 7 bases from J, the gap between germline ends came to 10 bases. The CDR3 bases are TGTGCCAGCAGCACCAGAGGGAATGAGCAGTTCTTC. It specifies CASSTRGNEQFF.

The rearrangement links TRBV7-2 to TRBJ1-4; unclear D gene. Germline CDR1 reads SGHTA; CDR2 reads FQGNSA. The CDR3 sequence is 16 residues long. Trimming shortened V by 5 bases and J by 0 bases, and 13 bases separated the two germline ends. CDR3: CASSGGRSATNEKLFF. The CDR3 DNA follows: TGTGCCAGCAGCGGCGGACGGAGTGCAACTAATGAAAAACTGTTTTTT.

The rearrangement uses TRBV9 and TRBJ1-1, with a possible D match to TRBD1 (6 bases). Germline lookup yields CDR1 SGDLS and CDR2 YYNGEE. With 5 bases removed from V and 0 bases from J, the gap between germline ends came to 11 bases. CDR3 length: 14 amino acids. The CDR3 sequence: CASSRGGMNTEAFF. CDR3 nucleotide sequence: TGTGCCAGCAGTAGAGGGGGTATGAACACTGAAGCTTTCTTT. Filled out from reference TRBV9 and TRBJ1-1, the complete variable domain reads DSGVTQTPKHLITATGQRVTLRCSPRSGDLSVYWYQQSLDQGLQFLIQYYNGEERAKGNILERFSAQQFPDLHSELNLSSLELGDSALYFCASSRGGMNTEAFFGQGTRLTVV.

The genes are TRBV5-1 and TRBJ2-3; 8 bases align to TRBD2. Germline-derived CDR1 and CDR2 are SGHRS and YFSETQ. The CDR3 runs 18 residues. J lost 3 bases, V lost 1 base, and 13 bases had no gene match. CDR3 in DNA: TGCGCCAGCAGCTTGATGTTGGGGGCCCCGGGGGGGACAGATACGCAGTATTTT. Translated: CASSLMLGAPGGTDTQYF.

The gene calls are TRBV5-4 and TRBJ2-3; no clear D. This CDR3 is 12 amino acids long. Germline-derived CDR1 and CDR2 are SGHNT and YYREEE (reference sequence). Trimming removed 1 base at V and 6 bases at J, with 6 bases between. The CDR3 DNA reads TGTGCCAGCAGCTTGTATGACGATACGCAGTATTTT. Protein sequence: CASSLYDDTQYF.

This rearrangement joins TRBV4-1 to TRBJ1-2; no clear D gene. Germline V gives CDR1 MGHRA, CDR2 YSYEKL. Trimming left V 0 bases short and J 5 bases short, with 10 bases between. This CDR3 contains 14 residues. CDR3 in DNA: TGCGCCAGCAGCCAAGAGAAACGAGTATATGGCTACACCTTC. Protein product: CASSQEKRVYGYTF.